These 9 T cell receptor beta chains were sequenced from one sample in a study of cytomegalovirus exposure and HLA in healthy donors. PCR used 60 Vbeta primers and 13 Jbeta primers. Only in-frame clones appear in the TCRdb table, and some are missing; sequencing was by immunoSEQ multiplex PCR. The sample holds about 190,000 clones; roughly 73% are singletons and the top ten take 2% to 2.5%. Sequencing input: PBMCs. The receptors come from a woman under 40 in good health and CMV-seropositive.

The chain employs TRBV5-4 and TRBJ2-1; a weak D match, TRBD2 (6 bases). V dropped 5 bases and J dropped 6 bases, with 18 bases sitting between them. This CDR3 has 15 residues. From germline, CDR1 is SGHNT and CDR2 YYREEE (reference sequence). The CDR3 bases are TGTGCCAGCAGTGGGGGACTCCCTTCTCTCAATGAGCAGTTCTTC. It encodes CASSGGLPSLNEQFF.

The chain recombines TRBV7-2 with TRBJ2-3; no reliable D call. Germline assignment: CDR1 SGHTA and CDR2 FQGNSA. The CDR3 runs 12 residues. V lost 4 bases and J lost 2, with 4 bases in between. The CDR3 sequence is CASSSLTDTQYF. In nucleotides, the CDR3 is TGTGCCAGCAGCTCCCTCACAGATACGCAGTATTTT.

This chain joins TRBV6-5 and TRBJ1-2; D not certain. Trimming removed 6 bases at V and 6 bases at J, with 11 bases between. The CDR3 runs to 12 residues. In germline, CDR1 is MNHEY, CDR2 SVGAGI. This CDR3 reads CASRVGVNGYTF. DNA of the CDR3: TGTGCCAGCAGGGTCGGGGTTAATGGCTACACCTTC.

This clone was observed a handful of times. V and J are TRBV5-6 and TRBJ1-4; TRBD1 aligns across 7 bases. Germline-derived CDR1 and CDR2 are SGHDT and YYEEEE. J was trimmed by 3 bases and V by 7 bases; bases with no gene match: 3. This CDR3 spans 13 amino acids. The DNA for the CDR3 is TGTGCCAGCGCCGGGACAGCTAATGAAAAACTGTTTTTT. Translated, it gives CASAGTANEKLFF.

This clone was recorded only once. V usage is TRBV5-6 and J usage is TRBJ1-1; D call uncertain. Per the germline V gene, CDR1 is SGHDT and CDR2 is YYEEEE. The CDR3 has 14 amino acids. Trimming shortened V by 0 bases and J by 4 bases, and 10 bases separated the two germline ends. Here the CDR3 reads CASSLDVVSTEAFF. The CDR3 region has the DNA TGTGCCAGCAGCTTGGACGTTGTGAGCACTGAAGCTTTCTTT.

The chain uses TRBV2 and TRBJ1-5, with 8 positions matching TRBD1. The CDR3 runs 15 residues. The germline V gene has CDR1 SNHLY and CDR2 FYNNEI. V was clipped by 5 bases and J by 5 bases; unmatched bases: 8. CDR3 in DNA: TGTGCCAGCAGTTTTGGACAGGGAGGTCATCAGCCCCAGCATTTT. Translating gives CASSFGQGGHQPQHF.

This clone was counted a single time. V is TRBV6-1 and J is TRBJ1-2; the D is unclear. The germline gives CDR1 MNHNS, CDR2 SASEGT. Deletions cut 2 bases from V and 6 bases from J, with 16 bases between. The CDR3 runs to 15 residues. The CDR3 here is CASSENMHRKNGYTF. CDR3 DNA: TGTGCCAGCAGTGAAAATATGCACAGAAAGAATGGCTACACCTTC.

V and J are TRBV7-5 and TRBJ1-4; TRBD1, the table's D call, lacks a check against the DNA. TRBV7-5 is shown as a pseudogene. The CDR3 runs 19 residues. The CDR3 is CARSLTWAPAPPTNEKLFF. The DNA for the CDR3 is TGTGCCAGAAGCTTAACGTGGGCACCCGCTCCACCAACTAATGAAAAACTGTTTTTT.

CDR3 residues: CASSVQDRNNYGYTF. The DNA for the CDR3 is TGTGCCAGCAGCGTACAGGACAGAAATAACTATGGCTACACCTTC. The chain uses TRBV9 and TRBJ1-2; TRBD1 might be the D (6 bases). The CDR3 extends over 15 amino acids. V was trimmed by 1 base and J by 1 base, leaving 11 bases between them. CDR1 SGDLS and CDR2 YYNGEE come from the germline V gene. The full variable domain, rest sourced from reference TRBV9 and TRBJ1-2, is DSGVTQTPKHLITATGQRVTLRCSPRSGDLSVYWYQQSLDQGLQFLIQYYNGEERAKGNILERFSAQQFPDLHSELNLSSLELGDSALYFCASSVQDRNNYGYTFGSGTRLTVV.